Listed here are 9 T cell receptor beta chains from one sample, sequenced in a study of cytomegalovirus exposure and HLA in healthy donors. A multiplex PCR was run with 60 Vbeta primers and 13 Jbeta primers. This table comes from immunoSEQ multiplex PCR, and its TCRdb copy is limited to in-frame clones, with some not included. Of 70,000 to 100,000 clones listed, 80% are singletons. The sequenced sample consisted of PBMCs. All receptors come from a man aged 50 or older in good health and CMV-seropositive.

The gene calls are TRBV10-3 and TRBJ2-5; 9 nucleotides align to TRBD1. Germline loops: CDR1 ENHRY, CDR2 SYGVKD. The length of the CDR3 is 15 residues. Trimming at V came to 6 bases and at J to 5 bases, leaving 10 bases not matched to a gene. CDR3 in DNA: TGTGCCATCAGCTCAATACAGGGGGCGGCGGAGACCCAGTACTTC. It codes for CAISSIQGAAETQYF.

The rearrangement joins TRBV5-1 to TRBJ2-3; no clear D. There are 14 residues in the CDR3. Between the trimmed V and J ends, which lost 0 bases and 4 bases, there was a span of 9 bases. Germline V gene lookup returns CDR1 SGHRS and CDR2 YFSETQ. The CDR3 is CASSLVAPADTQYF. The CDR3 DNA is TGCGCCAGCAGCTTGGTCGCCCCAGCAGATACGCAGTATTTT. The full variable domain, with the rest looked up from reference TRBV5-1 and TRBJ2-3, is KAGVTQTPRYLIKTRGQQVTLSCSPISGHRSVSWYQQTPGQGLQFLFEYFSETQRNKGNFPGRFSGRQFSNSRSEMNVSTLELGDSALYLCASSLVAPADTQYFGPGTRLTVL.

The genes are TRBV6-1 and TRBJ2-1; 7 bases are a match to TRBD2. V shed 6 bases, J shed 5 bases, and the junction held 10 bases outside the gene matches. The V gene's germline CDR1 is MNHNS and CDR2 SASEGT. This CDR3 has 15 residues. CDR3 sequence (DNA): TGTGCCAGCAGGAACCGGGACTACCCTAACAATGAGCAGTTCTTC. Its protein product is CASRNRDYPNNEQFF.

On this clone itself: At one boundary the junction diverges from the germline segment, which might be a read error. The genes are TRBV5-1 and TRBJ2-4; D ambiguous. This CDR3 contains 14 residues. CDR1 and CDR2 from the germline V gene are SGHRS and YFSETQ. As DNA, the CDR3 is TGCGCCAGCAGCTTGGGGGCGTTCGGAAACAGTCAGTACTTC. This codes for CASSLGAFGNSQYF.

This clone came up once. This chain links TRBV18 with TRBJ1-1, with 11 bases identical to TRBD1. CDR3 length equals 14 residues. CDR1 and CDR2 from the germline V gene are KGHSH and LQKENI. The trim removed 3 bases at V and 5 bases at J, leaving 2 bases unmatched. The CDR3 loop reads CASSPGQGATEAFF. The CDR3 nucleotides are TGTGCCAGCTCACCCGGACAGGGGGCTACTGAAGCTTTCTTT.

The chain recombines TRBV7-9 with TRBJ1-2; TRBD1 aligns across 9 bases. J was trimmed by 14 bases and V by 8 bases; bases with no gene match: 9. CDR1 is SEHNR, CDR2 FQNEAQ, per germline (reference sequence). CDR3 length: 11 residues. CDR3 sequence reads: CASGTGPWGTF. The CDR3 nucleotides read TGTGCCAGCGGGACAGGGCCCTGGGGAACCTTC.

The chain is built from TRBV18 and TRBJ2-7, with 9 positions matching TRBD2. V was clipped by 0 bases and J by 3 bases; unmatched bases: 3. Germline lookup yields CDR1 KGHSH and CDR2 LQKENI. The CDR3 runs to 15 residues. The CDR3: CASSPPGTSSYEQYF. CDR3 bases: TGTGCCAGCTCACCACCCGGGACTAGCAGCTACGAGCAGTACTTC.

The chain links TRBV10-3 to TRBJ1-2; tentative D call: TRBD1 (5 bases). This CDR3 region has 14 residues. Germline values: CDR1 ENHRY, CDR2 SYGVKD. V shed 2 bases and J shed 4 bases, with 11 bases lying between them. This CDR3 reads CAISEIPGSYGYTF. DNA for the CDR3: TGTGCCATCAGTGAGATTCCAGGGTCCTATGGCTACACCTTC.

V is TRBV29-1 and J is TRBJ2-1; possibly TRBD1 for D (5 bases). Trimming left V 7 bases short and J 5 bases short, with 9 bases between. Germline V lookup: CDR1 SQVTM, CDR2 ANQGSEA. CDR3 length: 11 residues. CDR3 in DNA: TGCAGCGCCGGACAAGACAATGAGCAGTTCTTC. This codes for CSAGQDNEQFF.